Given below is one T cell receptor beta chain in context. Its antigen is unknown. V lost 0 bases, J lost 5 bases, and 4 bases stayed unmatched. This CDR3 is 15 amino acids long. The germline gives CDR1 SGDLS, CDR2 YYNGEE. TCRbeta libraries averaged around 42,000 productive templates per sample. Assay: immunoSEQ multiplex PCR; the TCRdb copy retains only in-frame clones and omits some. This table holds 10,000 to 15,000 clones, 90% found once. These data belong to a study of STAT3 mutations in large granular lymphocyte leukemia. Study outcomes and limitations: Variable sampling intervals and differing treatment regimens complicated linking therapy response to TCR clonal burden changes. Every T-LGLL patient had at least one immunodominant TCRbeta clonotype. Suggested: STAT3 mutation was not the ancestral event for these clonal expansions.

This clonotype was sampled from a middle-aged man with T-cell large granular lymphocyte leukemia. Some clones in this sample may be carry-over from other donors' samples. Sequencing was carried out using peripheral blood mononuclear cells. This sequence joins TRBV9 and TRBJ2-1; TRBD2 matches 8 bases. The CDR3 coding sequence is TGTGCCAGCAGCGTAGCAAGCGGGGGACACAATGAGCAGTTCTTC. Its translation is CASSVASGGHNEQFF.